A selection of T cell receptor beta chains follows, all from one sample in a study of cytomegalovirus exposure and HLA in healthy donors. The assay was immunoSEQ multiplex PCR, and TCRdb's table has in-frame clones only and misses some. This sample carries more than 140,000 clones, about 88% of them seen once, and the ten largest clones take more than 2.5%. The specimen sequenced was PBMCs. These receptors were taken from a woman aged 18-29 years in good health and CMV-seropositive. The CDR3 runs from the conserved cysteine through the conserved F or W. The order of the fields is D gene, J gene, clone size, V gene, CDR3 DNA, CDR3 protein. The D gene is left open where the match is weak. Some rows mark clone size as missing; the rest say once, few, many or name a class of expanded clone.

d_gene: -
j_gene: TRBJ2-5
abundance: -
v_gene: TRBV6-1
CDR3nt: TGTGCCAGCAGTGAAACGCGGGGTAGACAAGAGACCCAGTACTTC
CDR3aa: CASSETRGRQETQYF

d_gene: TRBD1
j_gene: TRBJ2-5
abundance: -
v_gene: TRBV7-8
CDR3nt: TGTGCCAGCAGCCCAAACCGGGACAGGGTCCAAGAGACCCAGTACTTC
CDR3aa: CASSPNRDRVQETQYF

d_gene: -
j_gene: TRBJ2-7
abundance: once
v_gene: TRBV21-1
CDR3nt: TGTGCCAGCAGCCCCCGGACAGGGCCGGGGGAGCAGTACTTC
CDR3aa: CASSPRTGPGEQYF

d_gene: TRBD1
j_gene: TRBJ2-2
abundance: few
v_gene: TRBV2
CDR3nt: TGTGCCAGCAGTGGTCGACAGGGGGTCGGGGAGCTGTTTTTT
CDR3aa: CASSGRQGVGELFF

d_gene: -
j_gene: TRBJ1-5
abundance: -
v_gene: TRBV6-4
CDR3nt: TGTGCCAGCAGCACACGTCTACAGGGTTTCAATCAGCCCCAGCATTTT
CDR3aa: CASSTRLQGFNQPQHF

d_gene: TRBD1
j_gene: TRBJ1-2
abundance: -
v_gene: TRBV11-3
CDR3nt: TGTGCCAGCAGCCCGAGCTCCGGGACAGATCCGAGAAAAGATGGCTACACCTTC
CDR3aa: CASSPSSGTDPRKDGYTF

d_gene: TRBD2
j_gene: TRBJ2-7
abundance: -
v_gene: TRBV13
CDR3nt: TGTGCCAGCAGCTCCAGACTAGCGGAGACCTACGAGCAGTACTTC
CDR3aa: CASSSRLAETYEQYF

d_gene: -
j_gene: TRBJ2-1
abundance: once
v_gene: TRBV4-2
CDR3nt: TGTGCCAGCAGCCGACCGGGCTACAATGAGCAGTTCTTC
CDR3aa: CASSRPGYNEQFF

d_gene: -
j_gene: TRBJ2-1
abundance: -
v_gene: TRBV15
CDR3nt: TGTGCCACCAGCAGAGACATGAGCTCCTACAATGAGCAGTTCTTC
CDR3aa: CATSRDMSSYNEQFF

d_gene: TRBD2
j_gene: TRBJ2-1
abundance: -
v_gene: TRBV30
CDR3nt: TGTGCCCTAGCGGACGGGAGAGACCACCCCCAGCAGTTCTTC
CDR3aa: CALADGRDHPQQFF

d_gene: TRBD1
j_gene: TRBJ1-1
abundance: -
v_gene: TRBV2
CDR3nt: TGTGCCAGCAGTGAAAGACAGGGGATTCGGGCTTTCTTT
CDR3aa: CASSERQGIRAFF

d_gene: -
j_gene: TRBJ2-3
abundance: -
v_gene: TRBV7-3
CDR3nt: TGTGCCAGCAGCTTAGCAGGGCAAAGCACAGATACGCAGTATTTT
CDR3aa: CASSLAGQSTDTQYF

d_gene: TRBD2
j_gene: TRBJ2-7
abundance: -
v_gene: TRBV6-5
CDR3nt: TGTGCCAGCGGCCCGGGACTAGTCTACGAGCAGTACTTC
CDR3aa: CASGPGLVYEQYF

d_gene: -
j_gene: TRBJ2-5
abundance: -
v_gene: TRBV30
CDR3nt: TGTGCCTGGAGTGCCCAAGAGGCCCAGTACTTC
CDR3aa: CAWSAQEAQYF

d_gene: TRBD1
j_gene: TRBJ2-2
abundance: -
v_gene: TRBV7-9
CDR3nt: TGTGCCAGCAGCTTAAGACAGGGTAACACCGGGGAGCTGTTTTTT
CDR3aa: CASSLRQGNTGELFF